The T cell receptor (beta chain) described here comes from a study of blood T cell repertoires in COVID-19. Seattle cases were enrolled at active infection and followed longitudinally. CDR1 is DFQATT and CDR2 is SNEGSKA in the germline V gene (reference sequence). The ends were cut back, 3 bases at V and 9 bases at J, with 21 bases in the middle. The CDR3 covers 16 residues. This clone was seen more than once but under ten times. Per the original methods: Amplification from reference gene primers served as the basis for estimated nucleated cell counts. Clones were read by immunoSEQ multiplex PCR, and TCRdb kept only the in-frame ones, dropping some. The D gene and trimming were derived from the DNA, and the V and J assignments and clone size from that table. The table shows around 60,000 clones, with approximately 81% occurring only once.

Specimen: peripheral blood. This clonotype was sampled from a man aged 55-75 years with COVID-19, enrolled during active disease. J is TRBJ1-6 and V is TRBV20-1; maybe TRBD1 (5 bases). The CDR3 nucleotides are TGCAGTGCTAGTGACTATTTGACAGTAGGCAGTTCACCCCTCCACTTT. It yields the protein CSASDYLTVGSSPLHF.